The 32 T cell receptor beta chains presented below share a single source sample, sequenced in a study of tissue T cells after allogeneic stem cell transplantation. TCRdb's table, derived via immunoSEQ multiplex PCR, lists solely in-frame clones and lacks some. This sample has about 4,900 clones; 40% to 55% occur once, and the top ten carry 22%. Time point: mouse harvest day 14 after allogeneic transplant. Each mouse received 10^7 T-cell-depleted marrow cells plus 10^6 splenic CD5+ T cells by tail vein. Sequencing was performed on gut tissue. The receptor set was obtained from a female BALB/c mouse given C57BL/6 T cells with graft-versus-host disease after an allogeneic hematopoietic cell transplant.

The table lists this clone with a few counts. Mouse gene names apply. The read is 1 residue too short to cover the CDR3 end, so that end is filled in from the germline J gene. The V gene is TRBV31, the J gene TRBJ1-2; the D gene is possibly TRBD1 (5 bases). This CDR3 has 13 residues. Germline CDR1 is GKSSPN and CDR2 is SITVG. Between the trimmed V and J ends, which lost 0 bases and 3 bases, there was a span of 8 bases. Partial CDR3 DNA: TGTGCCTGGAGTCTTCAGGGAGACTCCGACTACACC. Its protein product is CAWSLQGDSDYT. From start to end, the CDR3 is CAWSLQGDSDYTF.

This clone showed up just a few times. The germline and genes are mouse ones. Read coverage stops 1 residue before the CDR3 terminus; the germline J gene supplies the remainder. The chain carries TRBV26 and TRBJ2-4; 8 bases are shared with TRBD1. The V gene's germline CDR1 is KGHPV and CDR2 FQNQEV (reference sequence). J was trimmed by 4 bases and V by 5 bases; bases with no gene match: 2. The CDR3 sequence is 13 residues long. CDR3 loop: CASSMDRENTLYF. Partial CDR3 DNA: TGTGCCAGCAGTATGGACAGGGAAAACACCTTGTAC.

Comments on this clone: Mouse germline and gene names are used. With the read ending 1 residue before the CDR3 end, the germline J gene is used to fill in that end. This sequence joins TRBV13-3 and TRBJ2-1; D is unclear. Germline V gene sequence: CDR1 NNHDY, CDR2 SYVADS. The CDR3 length is 13 residues. Trimming pared 2 bases from V and 3 bases from J, leaving 6 bases between. CDR3 protein: CASSEKVYAEQFF. CDR3 bases read: TGTGCCAGCAGTGAAAAGGTCTATGCTGAGCAGTTC.

This clone appeared a few times. Gene and germline names: mouse. The read ends 1 residue shy of where the CDR3 ends; the end is completed using the germline J gene. The chain couples TRBV26 to TRBJ1-4; D uncertain. The CDR3 runs to 13 residues. The V gene's germline CDR1 is KGHPV and CDR2 FQNQEV (reference sequence). Trimming cost V 5 bases and J 4 bases, with 8 bases left between them. The CDR3 bases that were read are TGTGCCAGCAGTGTCTCAGTCAACGAAAGATTATTT. Translation: CASSVSVNERLF. The complete CDR3 reads CASSVSVNERLFF.

This clone was seen a handful of times. Gene names are the mouse ones. The read ends 1 residue early relative to the CDR3; the germline J gene fills the gap. V is TRBV4 and J is TRBJ1-3; maybe TRBD1 (6 bases). The length of the CDR3 is 15 residues. V was trimmed by 4 bases and J by 1 base, leaving 11 bases between them. Germline CDR1 is LGHDT and CDR2 is YNNKQL (reference sequence). The CDR3 DNA, read in part, is TGTGCCAGCAGCTTCAGGGGAGGATCTGGAAATACGCTCTAT. As protein: CASSFRGGSGNTLY. The whole CDR3 region reads CASSFRGGSGNTLYF.

This clone is categorized as medium-sized. Mouse gene names apply. CDR3 in amino acids: CASSLDRGYEQYF. The DNA read from the CDR3 is TGTGCCAGCTCTCTCGACAGGGGCTATGAACAGTAC. The V and J genes are TRBV12-1 and TRBJ2-7; 8 bases align to TRBD1. The DNA ends 1 residue before the CDR3 does, and the rest of the CDR3 is filled in from the germline J gene. V trimming: 0 bases; J trimming: 3 bases; junction bases outside the gene matches: 0. The V gene's germline CDR1 is SGHSN and CDR2 HYEKVE. This CDR3 spans 13 amino acids.

This clone was seen more than once but under ten times. Here the gene names and germline are mouse. The read ends 1 residue early relative to the CDR3; the germline J gene fills the gap. This chain connects TRBV16 to TRBJ1-4; perhaps TRBD1 as D (6 bases). The length of the CDR3 is 16 residues. Trimming removed 6 bases at V and 0 bases at J, with 14 bases between. The V gene's germline CDR1 is SGHSA and CDR2 FRNQAP. The sequenced part of the CDR3 DNA is TGTGCAAGCAGGTCTCGGGACACTTTTTCCAACGAAAGATTATTT. It translates to CASRSRDTFSNERLF. The whole CDR3 sequence is CASRSRDTFSNERLFF.

This clone showed up just once. Mouse gene names and germline throughout. Sequencing ends 1 residue short of the CDR3 end; the germline J gene provides the rest. This chain links TRBV26 with TRBJ1-4; D gene uncertain. The CDR3 covers 12 residues. Germline CDR1 and CDR2: KGHPV and FQNQEV (reference sequence). V lost 6 bases and J 5 bases, leaving 7 bases between the germline ends. The covered CDR3 bases are TGTGCCAGCAGCCGACAAAACGAAAGATTATTT. Protein product: CASSRQNERLF. The whole CDR3 protein is CASSRQNERLFF. The full variable domain, rest sourced from reference TRBV26 and TRBJ1-4, is NSKVIQTPRYLVKGQGQKAKMRCIPEKGHPVVFWYQQNKNNEFKFLINFQNQEVLQQIDMTEKRFSAECPSNSPCSLEIQSSEAGDSALYLCASSRQNERLFFGHGTKLSVL.

This clone came up a few times. Gene names follow the mouse nomenclature. Sequencing ends 1 residue short of the CDR3 end; the germline J gene provides the rest. The chain links TRBV20 to TRBJ2-7; D is ambiguous. The CDR3 runs to 12 residues. CDR1 and CDR2 (germline): GFQATS, STVNSAI. V lost 3 bases and J lost 2, with 8 bases in between. The sequenced part of the CDR3 DNA is TGTGGTGCTAGAAGAGACACCTATGAACAGTAC. This encodes CGARRDTYEQY. The entire CDR3 sequence reads CGARRDTYEQYF.

This clone was seen a handful of times. Any gene name here is a mouse gene name. The sequenced fragment ends 1 residue before the CDR3 boundary, so the rest is inferred from the germline J gene. The V gene is TRBV24, the J gene TRBJ1-2; TRBD1 might be the D (5 bases). Looked up from germline, CDR1 is KGHTA and CDR2 is FRNEEI. Trimming pared 4 bases from V and 0 bases from J, leaving 6 bases between. The CDR3 has 13 amino acids. The CDR3 bases that were read are TGTGCCAGCAGTCCGACAGCAAACTCCGACTACACC. Amino acid sequence: CASSPTANSDYT. The whole CDR3 sequence reads CASSPTANSDYTF.

This clone is labeled as medium-sized. Gene names and germline match the mouse. CDR3: CGAREVNQDTQYF. Incomplete CDR3 DNA: TGTGGTGCTAGGGAGGTTAACCAAGACACCCAGTAC. This chain joins TRBV20 and TRBJ2-5; D remains unclear. Coverage ceases 1 residue before the CDR3 finishes, and the germline J gene fills in the end. This CDR3 comprises 13 residues. V dropped 0 bases and J dropped 0 bases, with 4 bases sitting between them. The germline CDR1 and CDR2 sequences are GFQATS and STVNSAI.

This clone is medium-sized (0.01 to 0.1%) within its sample. Gene names refer to mouse genes. From the germline J gene comes the end of the CDR3, since the read stops 1 residue before it. The chain uses TRBV26 and TRBJ1-4; the match to TRBD1 covers 8 bases. With 8 bases clipped from V and 7 bases from J, the junction kept 6 bases outside the gene matches. CDR1 KGHPV and CDR2 FQNQEV come from the germline V gene (reference sequence). The CDR3 spans 13 residues. This CDR3 is CASYRGRGERLFF. The CDR3 DNA, read in part, is TGTGCCAGCTACAGGGGGAGAGGCGAAAGATTATTT. The full variable domain, its missing parts supplied by reference TRBV26 and TRBJ1-4, is NSKVIQTPRYLVKGQGQKAKMRCIPEKGHPVVFWYQQNKNNEFKFLINFQNQEVLQQIDMTEKRFSAECPSNSPCSLEIQSSEAGDSALYLCASYRGRGERLFFGHGTKLSVL.

Comment on this clone: The germline and genes are mouse ones. The read halts 1 residue ahead of the CDR3 end, with the missing end drawn from the germline J gene. The chain couples TRBV19 to TRBJ2-5; 8 nucleotides agree with TRBD2. In germline, CDR1 is FNHDT, CDR2 SITEND (reference sequence). The V and J ends lost 2 bases and 6 bases, in that order; junction bases with no gene match: 5. CDR3 length equals 14 residues. The sequenced CDR3 bases are TGTGCCAGCAGTATTTGGGGGGGAGCCGACACCCAGTAC. As protein: CASSIWGGADTQY. The CDR3 in its entirety is CASSIWGGADTQYF.

This clone occurred a few times. The genes are named according to mouse. The read ends 1 residue early relative to the CDR3; the germline J gene fills the gap. The chain joins TRBV26 to TRBJ2-7, with 9 bases fitting TRBD2. The CDR3 sequence is 14 residues long. Germline CDR1 KGHPV, CDR2 FQNQEV (reference sequence). V lost 3 bases, J lost 2 bases, and 2 bases stayed unmatched. CDR3 region: CASSLPGGAYEQYF. Partial CDR3 DNA: TGTGCCAGCAGTCTCCCTGGGGGGGCCTATGAACAGTAC.

In its sample, this clone is large. Mouse gene names and germline throughout. The covered CDR3 bases are TGTGCCAGCTCTGTTGGGACAGGGGGCCAAGACACCCAGTAC. It translates to CASSVGTGGQDTQY. The full CDR3 sequence reads CASSVGTGGQDTQYF. This chain connects TRBV12-2 to TRBJ2-5; 11 bases match TRBD1. The read finishes 1 residue shy of the CDR3 end, and the germline J gene is used to complete it. V lost 3 bases to trimming and J lost 2 bases; unmatched junction nucleotides: 3. This CDR3 is 15 amino acids long. Germline V gives CDR1 SGHLS, CDR2 HYDKME. Filled out from reference TRBV12-2 and TRBJ2-5, the complete variable domain reads NSGVVQSPRYIIKGKGERSILKCIPISGHLSVAWYQQTQGQELKFFIQHYDKMERDKGNLPSRFSVQQFDDYHSEMNMSALELEDSAVYFCASSVGTGGQDTQYFGPGTRLLVL.

In the case of this clone: Gene names are the mouse ones. The read halts 1 residue ahead of the CDR3 end, with the missing end drawn from the germline J gene. V and J are TRBV12-1 and TRBJ2-7; D ambiguous. Germline values: CDR1 SGHSN, CDR2 HYEKVE. V was trimmed by 0 bases and J by 0 bases, leaving 8 bases between them. CDR3 length: 14 amino acids. CDR3 region: CASSLVDISYEQYF. CDR3 DNA (partial): TGTGCCAGCTCTCTCGTTGACATCTCCTATGAACAGTAC.

Turning to this clone: The germline and genes are mouse ones. The read finishes 1 residue shy of the CDR3 end, and the germline J gene is used to complete it. This chain links TRBV26 with TRBJ2-1, with D possibly matching TRBD1 (6 bases). Per germline, CDR1 KGHPV and CDR2 FQNQEV (reference sequence). The CDR3 has 11 amino acids. V gave up 5 bases and J gave up 10 bases, with 9 bases separating them. The CDR3 bases that were read are TGTGCCAGCAGTTCCGGGACAGAGCAGTTC. Translating it yields CASSSGTEQF. Given in full, the CDR3 is CASSSGTEQFF.

In this sample, this clone is medium-sized. Here the gene names and germline are mouse. From the germline J gene comes the end of the CDR3, since the read stops 1 residue before it. This sequence joins TRBV19 and TRBJ2-7; a weak D match, TRBD2 (6 bases). V lost 5 bases and J 6 bases, leaving 9 bases between the germline ends. The length of the CDR3 is 11 residues. The germline gives CDR1 FNHDT, CDR2 SITEND (reference sequence). CDR3 DNA, as far as it was read: TGTGCCAGCAGATGGGGGAGTGAACAGTAC. It encodes CASRWGSEQY. The CDR3 in its entirety is CASRWGSEQYF.

A note on this clone: Genes and germline come from the mouse. Read coverage stops 1 residue before the CDR3 terminus; the germline J gene supplies the remainder. Other DNA sequences within the sample encode an identical CDR3. The chain carries TRBV26 and TRBJ2-5; D possibly matches TRBD1 or TRBD2 (5 bases each). V lost 3 bases and J lost 6, with 7 bases in between. This CDR3 has 12 amino acids. Germline V gene data show CDR1 as KGHPV and CDR2 as FQNQEV (reference sequence). CDR3 DNA, as far as it was read: TGTGCCAGCAGTCTCCGGGGGGACACCCAGTAC. Translated, it gives CASSLRGDTQY. The CDR3, in full, reads CASSLRGDTQYF.

Concerning this clone: Germline and genes here are mouse. The CDR3 goes on 1 residue after the read ends, and that part is filled in from the germline J gene. This chain links TRBV24 with TRBJ1-2; TRBD1 matches at 9 bases. The CDR3 has 14 residues. V lost 3 bases, J lost 4 bases, and 3 bases stayed unmatched. Germline V gene lookup returns CDR1 KGHTA and CDR2 FRNEEI. The covered CDR3 bases are TGTGCCAGCAGTCTCGACAGGGGGAGCTCCGACTACACC. Translating it yields CASSLDRGSSDYT. In full, the CDR3 is CASSLDRGSSDYTF.

Judged by abundance, this clone is medium-sized. Gene names are mouse gene names. The CDR3 is cut off 1 residue early in the read; its end comes from the germline J gene. The V gene is TRBV3, the J gene TRBJ1-1; TRBD1 might be the D (6 bases). Germline CDR1 is SNHLY and CDR2 is FYNGKV (reference sequence). Trimming removed 1 base from V and 3 bases from J, with 9 bases in between. This CDR3 is built from 14 residues. The CDR3 is CASSLEGGDTEVFF. CDR3 DNA (partial): TGTGCCAGCAGCTTAGAGGGGGGGGACACAGAAGTCTTC.

This clone was counted between two and nine times. The gene symbols are mouse symbols. The read falls 1 residue short of the CDR3 end, and the missing part is taken from the germline J gene. The V gene is TRBV26, the J gene TRBJ2-7; TRBD2 matches 11 bases. The trim removed 6 bases at V and 3 bases at J, leaving 1 base unmatched. Germline-derived CDR1 and CDR2 are KGHPV and FQNQEV (reference sequence). The CDR3 totals 13 residues. CDR3 sequence reads: CASSDWGGYEQYF. Partial CDR3 DNA: TGTGCCAGCAGCGACTGGGGGGGCTATGAACAGTAC.

This clone was found a few times. Each gene name is a mouse one. The read halts 1 residue ahead of the CDR3 end, with the missing end drawn from the germline J gene. The chain combines TRBV1 with TRBJ2-7; TRBD2 agrees at 8 bases. CDR1 NSQYPW and CDR2 LRSPGD come from the germline V gene (reference sequence). V lost 2 bases and J lost 5; bases outside the gene matches: 5. The CDR3 has 14 amino acids. CDR3 DNA (partial): TGCACCTGCAGTGCATTGGGGGGGGCGGATGAACAGTAC. Residues: CTCSALGGADEQY. In full, the CDR3 reads CTCSALGGADEQYF.

This clone was counted between two and nine times. Genes and germline come from the mouse. The CDR3 end is not reached by the read, which stops 1 residue before it; the germline J gene fills it in. The V and J genes are TRBV13-1 and TRBJ2-3, with D perhaps TRBD2 (6 bases). Trimming shortened V by 1 base and J by 4 bases, and 10 bases separated the two germline ends. This CDR3 has 14 residues. The germline gives CDR1 NSHNY, CDR2 SYGAGN. The CDR3 here is CASSDRWGTETLYF. The part of the CDR3 DNA that was read is TGTGCCAGCAGTGATCGCTGGGGAACAGAAACGCTGTAT.

With regard to this clone: Gene names follow the mouse nomenclature. The read gets to within 1 residue of the CDR3 end, and the germline J gene fills in the rest. The J gene is TRBJ2-1, the V gene TRBV1; tentatively, D is TRBD2 (8 bases). The CDR3 is 15 residues long. The germline gives CDR1 NSQYPW, CDR2 LRSPGD (reference sequence). The ends were cut back, 11 bases at V and 3 bases at J, with 20 bases in the middle. The CDR3 sequence: CTRRAAGGAYAEQFF. The sequenced CDR3 bases are TGCACCCGCCGTGCAGCAGGGGGGGCCTATGCTGAGCAGTTC.

This clone appeared a few times. The listed genes are named as in mouse. The missing CDR3 end, 1 residue past where the read stops, is filled in from the germline J gene. The chain carries TRBV12-2 and TRBJ2-4; 12 positions match TRBD2. V gave up 3 bases and J gave up 4 bases; unmatched junction bases: 4. The germline V gene has CDR1 SGHLS and CDR2 HYDKME. The CDR3 sequence is 15 residues long. The CDR3: CASSGTGGPENTLYF. The sequenced part of the CDR3 DNA is TGTGCCAGCTCTGGGACTGGGGGGCCGGAAAACACCTTGTAC.

A word on this clone: This likely traces to a read error, being one base from a far larger clone. Gene names and germline match the mouse. The CDR3 end is not reached by the read, which stops 1 residue before it; the germline J gene fills it in. The rearrangement joins TRBV1 to TRBJ2-1; D might be TRBD1 (7 bases). V lost 1 base, J lost 3 bases, and 10 bases lay in between. The CDR3 consists of 15 residues. Germline CDR1 reads NSQYPW; CDR2 reads LRSPGD (reference sequence). CDR3 DNA, as far as it was read: TGCACCTGCAGTGCAGCAGGGGGGTCCTATGCTGAGCAGTTC. Its protein product is CTCSAAGGSYAEQF. The whole CDR3 region reads CTCSAAGGSYAEQFF.

Details on this clone: Gene labels here are mouse ones. The CDR3 goes on 1 residue after the read ends, and that part is filled in from the germline J gene. The chain recombines TRBV15 with TRBJ1-1; 7 bases align to TRBD1. V trimming: 6 bases; J trimming: 3 bases; junction bases outside the gene matches: 4. CDR3 length equals 13 residues. Germline CDR1 SGHND, CDR2 FRSKSL. The DNA read from the CDR3 is TGTGCCAGCAGCCTCGACAGGGACACAGAAGTCTTC. Translating gives CASSLDRDTEVF. The full CDR3 reads CASSLDRDTEVFF.

A note on this clone: The gene names here belong to mouse. The DNA ends 1 residue before the CDR3 does, and the rest of the CDR3 is filled in from the germline J gene. The genes are TRBV3 and TRBJ2-7, with TRBD2 identical over 7 bases. Germline lookup yields CDR1 SNHLY and CDR2 FYNGKV (reference sequence). The CDR3 contains 15 residues. V lost 0 bases and J lost 0; bases outside the gene matches: 2. The CDR3 bases that were read are TGTGCCAGCAGCTTAGCACGGGGGGGCTCCTATGAACAGTAC. This encodes CASSLARGGSYEQY. The full CDR3 protein is CASSLARGGSYEQYF. The full variable domain, its missing parts supplied by reference TRBV3 and TRBJ2-7, is GPKVLQIPSHQIIDMGQMVTLNCDPVSNHLYFYWYKQILGQQMEFLVNFYNGKVMEKSKLFKDQFSVERPDGSYFTLKIQPTALEDSAVYFCASSLARGGSYEQYFGPGTRLTVL.

In regard to this clone: The genes and germline here are from mouse. The CDR3 extends 1 residue past the end of the read, so its final part is completed from the germline J gene. The V call is TRBV12-1, the J call TRBJ2-2; 7 nucleotides align to TRBD1. CDR1 SGHSN and CDR2 HYEKVE come from the germline V gene. The CDR3 consists of 14 residues. V lost 4 bases to trimming and J lost 4 bases; unmatched junction nucleotides: 5. CDR3 DNA (partial): TGTGCCAGCTCACGACAGGGAAGCACCGGGCAGCTCTAC. Its protein is CASSRQGSTGQLY. In full, the CDR3 reads CASSRQGSTGQLYF.

A few counts support this clone. Mouse names are used for the genes. The read finishes 1 residue shy of the CDR3 end, and the germline J gene is used to complete it. J is TRBJ2-7 and V is TRBV26; D is ambiguous. CDR1 is KGHPV and CDR2 is FQNQEV in the germline V gene (reference sequence). The CDR3 contains 13 residues. Trimming pared 3 bases from V and 0 bases from J, leaving 6 bases between. CDR3 in amino acids: CASSLGISYEQYF. The DNA read from the CDR3 is TGTGCCAGCAGTCTAGGCATCTCCTATGAACAGTAC.

In regard to this clone: Mouse gene names apply. The CDR3 end lies 1 residue beyond the end of the read and is filled in from the germline J gene. The genes are TRBV12-2 and TRBJ2-3; 8 nucleotides line up with TRBD1. V shed 4 bases, J shed 0 bases, and the junction held 5 bases outside the gene matches. This CDR3 has 15 residues. Germline lookup yields CDR1 SGHLS and CDR2 HYDKME. This CDR3 reads CASSPTGGSAETLYF. The sequenced CDR3 bases are TGTGCCAGCTCCCCCACAGGGGGGAGTGCAGAAACGCTGTAT.